This entry concerns a single T cell receptor beta chain. This clone was detected only a few times. Its antigen target is currently unknown. Base-call qualities are not available, and no considerably larger clone is one nucleotide away. This entry is derived from a study of cytomegalovirus exposure and HLA in healthy donors (dated by TCRdb to about 2017). Broadly, across the study: A later analysis indicated that the 110 or so validation repertoires were generated on the platform also employed for the 700 or so repertoires of the first cohort. The study aimed to test whether cataloging public T cell receptors could reveal signatures of past pathogen exposure. A separate validation cohort of roughly 110 different subjects was used in addition to the 666-subject first cohort. To predict cytomegalovirus infection status, the study combined high-throughput TCR immunosequencing, statistical association of individual TCRs with disease status, and machine learning.

The study at large found these results: The study listed 150 to 200 TCR beta chains as associated with cytomegalovirus. Cytomegalovirus status was reported to be diagnosed by the classifier with high specificity and sensitivity in both the original and validation cohorts. A later analysis found that TCRs clustered in the first cohort also tended to co-occur in the 120 validation repertoires, with more than 90% of cluster scores above 0. A later analysis had no HLA typing for the validation cohort, so co-occurrence there was scored across all 130 or so repertoires. According to the authors, the approach could potentially be generalized to other disease states and immunological phenotypes. In vitro tests confirmed that a few of the cytomegalovirus-associated TCR beta chains recognize cytomegalovirus antigens. While some public TCRs were present in many individuals, most TCR sequences turned up only very rarely across donors.

Separate from the approximately 700-subject first cohort, the validation cohort of 120 subjects was the group to which the donors belonged. Preparation of the library involved the immunoSEQ multiplex PCR assay. In the paper's pipeline: To diagnose cytomegalovirus status from the catalog of TCR beta chain sequences, a statistical classification framework was built. TCRdb provides this immuneACCESS table in a form limited to in-frame rearrangements. Some clones are lacking; in checked studies, under half of them reflect an unresolved V gene, and why the rest are absent is not known. That table furnishes V, J and clone size, whereas the DNA furnished D and trimming. Recorded for this sample are about 110,000 clones; around nine tenths of them occurred a single time. Roughly 1.4% of the sample belongs to the ten largest clones. Sequencing used PBMCs. The clonotype was recovered from a young woman in good health and CMV-seropositive.

The CDR3 corresponds to CASSTQGKGGELFF. The DNA is TGTGCCAGCAGTACACAGGGGAAGGGCGGGGAGCTGTTTTTT. The chain joins TRBV6-5 to TRBJ2-2; 7 of the junction bases match TRBD1. The germline V end is reduced by 5 bases and the J end by 7 bases; junction bases left unmatched: 7. There are 14 amino acids in the CDR3, from cysteine to phenylalanine inclusive. Only CDR3 DNA remains: 42 bases, in frame from the first base. CDR1 and CDR2, per the germline V gene, are MNHEY and SVGAGI.